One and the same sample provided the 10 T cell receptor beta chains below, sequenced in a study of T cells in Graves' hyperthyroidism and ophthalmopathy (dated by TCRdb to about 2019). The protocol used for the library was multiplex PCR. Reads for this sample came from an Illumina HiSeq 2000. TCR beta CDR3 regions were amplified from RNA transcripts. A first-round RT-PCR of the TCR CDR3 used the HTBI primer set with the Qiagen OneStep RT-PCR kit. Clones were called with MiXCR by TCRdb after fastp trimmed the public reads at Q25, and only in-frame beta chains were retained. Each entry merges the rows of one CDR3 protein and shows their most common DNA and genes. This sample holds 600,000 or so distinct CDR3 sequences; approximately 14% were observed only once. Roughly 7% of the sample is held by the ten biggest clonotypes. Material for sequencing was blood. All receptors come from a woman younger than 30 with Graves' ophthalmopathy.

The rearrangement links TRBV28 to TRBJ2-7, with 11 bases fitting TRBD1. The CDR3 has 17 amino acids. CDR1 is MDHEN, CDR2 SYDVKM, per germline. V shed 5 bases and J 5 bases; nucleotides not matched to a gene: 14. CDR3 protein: CASSQMRTGGATNEQYF. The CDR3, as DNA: TGTGCCAGCAGTCAAATGAGGACAGGGGGCGCAACGAACGAGCAGTACTTC.

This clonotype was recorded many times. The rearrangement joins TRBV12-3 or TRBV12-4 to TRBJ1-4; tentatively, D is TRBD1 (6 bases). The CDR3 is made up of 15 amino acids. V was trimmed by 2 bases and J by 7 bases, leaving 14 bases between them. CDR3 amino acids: CASSLQGGRGEKLFF. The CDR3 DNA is TGTGCCAGCAGTTTACAAGGGGGTCGAGGTGAAAAACTGTTTTTT.

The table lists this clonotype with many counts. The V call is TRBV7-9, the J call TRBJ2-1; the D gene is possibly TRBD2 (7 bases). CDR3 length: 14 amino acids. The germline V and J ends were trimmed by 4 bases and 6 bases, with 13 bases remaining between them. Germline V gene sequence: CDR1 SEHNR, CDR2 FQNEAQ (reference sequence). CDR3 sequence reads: CASSSSGQLNEQFF. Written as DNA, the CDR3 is TGTGCCAGCAGCTCTAGCGGACAGCTCAATGAGCAGTTCTTC.

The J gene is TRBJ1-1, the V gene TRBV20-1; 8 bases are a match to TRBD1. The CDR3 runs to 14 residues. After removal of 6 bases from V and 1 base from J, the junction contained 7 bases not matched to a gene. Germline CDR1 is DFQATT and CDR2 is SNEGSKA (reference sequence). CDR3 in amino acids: CSASMGQENTEAFF. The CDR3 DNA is TGCAGTGCCTCTATGGGACAGGAGAACACTGAAGCTTTCTTT.

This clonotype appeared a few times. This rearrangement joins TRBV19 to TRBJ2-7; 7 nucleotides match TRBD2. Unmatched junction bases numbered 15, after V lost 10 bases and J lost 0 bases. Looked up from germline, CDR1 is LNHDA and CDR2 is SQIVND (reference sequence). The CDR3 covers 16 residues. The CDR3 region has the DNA TGTGCCACCCGACAGAGGCCGGCGGGGGTCTCCTACGAGCAGTACTTC. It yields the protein CATRQRPAGVSYEQYF.

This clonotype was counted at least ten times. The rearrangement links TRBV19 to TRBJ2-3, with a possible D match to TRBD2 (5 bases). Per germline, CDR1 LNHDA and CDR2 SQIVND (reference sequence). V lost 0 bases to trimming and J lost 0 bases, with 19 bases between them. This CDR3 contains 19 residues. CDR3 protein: CASSIDLFSLLVSTDTQYF. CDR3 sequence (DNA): TGTGCCAGTAGTATAGATCTTTTCTCGCTACTAGTTAGCACAGATACGCAGTATTTT. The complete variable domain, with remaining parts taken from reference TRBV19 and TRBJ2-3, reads DGGITQSPKYLFRKEGQNVTLSCEQNLNHDAMYWYRQDPGQGLRLIYYSQIVNDFQKGDIAEGYSVSREKKESFPLTVTSAQKNPTAFYLCASSIDLFSLLVSTDTQYFGPGTRLTVL.

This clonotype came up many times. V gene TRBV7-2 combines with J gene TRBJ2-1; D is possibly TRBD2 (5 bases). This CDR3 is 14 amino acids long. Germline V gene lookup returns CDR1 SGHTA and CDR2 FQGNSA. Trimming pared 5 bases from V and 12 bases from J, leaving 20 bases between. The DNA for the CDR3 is TGTGCCAGCAGCCCTCGGGTTGAGGGTAGGGTGCAGTTCTTC. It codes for CASSPRVEGRVQFF. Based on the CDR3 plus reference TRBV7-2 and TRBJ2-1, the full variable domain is GAGVSQSPSNKVTEKGKDVELRCDPISGHTALYWYRQSLGQGLEFLIYFQGNSAPDKSGLPSDRFSAERTGGSVSTLTIQRTQQEDSAVYLCASSPRVEGRVQFFGPGTRLTVL.

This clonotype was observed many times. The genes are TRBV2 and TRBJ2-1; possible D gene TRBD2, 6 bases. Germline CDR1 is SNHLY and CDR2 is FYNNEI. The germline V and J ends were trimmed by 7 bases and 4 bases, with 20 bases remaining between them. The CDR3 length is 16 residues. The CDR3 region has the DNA TGTGCCAGCATGGCGGGAAGAGGAGCCCTATACAATGAGCAGTTCTTC. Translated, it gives CASMAGRGALYNEQFF.

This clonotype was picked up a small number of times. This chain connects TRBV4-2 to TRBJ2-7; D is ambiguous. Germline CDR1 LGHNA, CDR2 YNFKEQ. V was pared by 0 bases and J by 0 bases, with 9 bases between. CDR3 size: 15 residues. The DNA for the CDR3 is TGTGCCAGCAGCCAAGATCCGAAGAGCTCCTACGAGCAGTACTTC. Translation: CASSQDPKSSYEQYF.

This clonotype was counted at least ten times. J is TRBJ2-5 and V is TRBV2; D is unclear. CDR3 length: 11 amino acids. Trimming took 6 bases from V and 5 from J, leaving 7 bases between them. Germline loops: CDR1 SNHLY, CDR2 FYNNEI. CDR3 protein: CASSRSETQYF. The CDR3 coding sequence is TGTGCCAGCAGCCGGAGTGAGACCCAGTACTTC.